Listed here are 13 T cell receptor beta chains from one sample, sequenced in a study of siplizumab effects on memory and regulatory T cells. Profiled with immunoSEQ multiplex PCR; TCRdb holds only in-frame clones, not every one. In the table there are more than 95,000 clones, approximately 94% of which are singletons. The material sequenced was non-Treg CD4+ T cells sorted from blood. All receptors derive from a human donor in good health.

In the case of this clone: This sample also contains other DNA sequences that code for the same CDR3. The V gene is TRBV5-1, the J gene TRBJ2-3, with TRBD1 as a possible D gene (5 bases). This CDR3 has 14 amino acids. Between the trimmed V and J ends, which lost 1 base and 0 bases, there was a span of 6 bases. CDR1 is SGHRS, CDR2 YFSETQ, per germline. The CDR3 sequence is CASSLQGSTDTQYF. CDR3 sequence (DNA): TGCGCCAGCAGCTTGCAGGGTAGCACAGATACGCAGTATTTT.

This clone was seen only a few times. The V and J genes are TRBV11-3 and TRBJ2-7; tentatively, D is TRBD2 (6 bases). There are 14 residues in the CDR3. V lost 3 bases to trimming and J lost 3 bases, with 12 bases between them. The germline CDR1 and CDR2 sequences are SGHNT and YENEEA. The CDR3 nucleotides read TGTGCCAGCAGCTTCGCGGGGAGATACTACGAGCAGTACTTC. Translation gives CASSFAGRYYEQYF.

The rearrangement joins TRBV10-3 to TRBJ2-5, with 9 bases lining up with TRBD1. The germline gives CDR1 ENHRY, CDR2 SYGVKD. The CDR3 runs 14 residues. V lost 6 bases to trimming and J lost 2 bases; unmatched junction nucleotides: 4. CDR3 DNA sequence: TGTGCCATCAGAGCGGGACAGGGTCAAGAGACCCAGTACTTC. Translation gives CAIRAGQGQETQYF.

The chain uses TRBV19 and TRBJ1-5; D may be TRBD1 (5 bases). Per the germline V gene, CDR1 is LNHDA and CDR2 is SQIVND (reference sequence). V was pared by 7 bases and J by 4 bases, with 20 bases between. The CDR3 totals 16 residues. The CDR3 reads CASTSFNRGRNQPQHF. The CDR3 DNA reads as TGTGCCAGTACCTCCTTTAATAGGGGAAGGAATCAGCCCCAGCATTTT. Full variable domain (missing parts from reference TRBV19 and TRBJ1-5): DGGITQSPKYLFRKEGQNVTLSCEQNLNHDAMYWYRQDPGQGLRLIYYSQIVNDFQKGDIAEGYSVSREKKESFPLTVTSAQKNPTAFYLCASTSFNRGRNQPQHFGDGTRLSIL.

The chain combines TRBV7-9 with TRBJ2-7, with D possibly being TRBD1 or TRBD2 (5 bases each). Germline-derived CDR1 and CDR2 are SEHNR and FQNEAQ (reference sequence). There are 15 residues in the CDR3. V was clipped by 3 bases and J by 2 bases, with 14 bases between them. CDR3 coding DNA: TGTGCCAGCAGCTTTGAAGGGACCGCAACCTACGAGCAGTACTTC. Residues: CASSFEGTATYEQYF.

V is TRBV7-6 and J is TRBJ1-6; the D is unclear. The germline V gene has CDR1 SGHVS and CDR2 FNYEAQ. The CDR3 runs to 12 residues. Trimming pared 0 bases from V and 7 bases from J, leaving 1 base between. As DNA, the CDR3 is TGTGCCAGCAGCTTAGCCAATTCACCCCTCCACTTT. Protein product: CASSLANSPLHF.

Here the CDR3 reads CASSESEGTNEKLFF. The CDR3 DNA follows: TGCGCCAGCAGTGAGTCCGAAGGAACTAATGAAAAACTGTTTTTT. V usage is TRBV10-1 and J usage is TRBJ1-4; D gene ambiguous. The length of the CDR3 is 15 residues. Germline CDR1 reads WNHNN; CDR2 reads SYGVQD (reference sequence). V was cut by 0 bases and J by 1 base, with 6 bases left in between.

The chain has TRBV2 and TRBJ1-3; D not certain. V lost 11 bases and J lost 4, with 15 bases in between. Germline lookup yields CDR1 SNHLY and CDR2 FYNNEI. The CDR3 extends over 13 amino acids. The CDR3 region has the DNA TGTGCCTCAGCGGAGTCAGCCGGAAACACCATATATTTT. This gives the protein CASAESAGNTIYF.

Only one count was recorded for this clone. This chain joins TRBV6-6 and TRBJ1-2; D call uncertain. V was shortened by 8 bases and J by 8 bases, with 18 bases between the two germline ends. CDR3 size: 13 residues. Germline CDR1 and CDR2: MNHNY and SVGAGI (reference sequence). CDR3 bases: TGTGCCAGCTCCCAGGCGCTGGTTTCGGGCTACACCTTC. It translates to CASSQALVSGYTF.

This sequence joins TRBV7-3 and TRBJ2-3, with 11 bases fitting TRBD2. J lost 2 bases, V lost 6 bases, and 13 bases had no gene match. The germline V gene has CDR1 SGHTA and CDR2 FQGTGA. The CDR3 covers 18 residues. This CDR3 reads CASSIPSGRRRDTDTQYF. The CDR3 DNA reads TGTGCCAGCAGTATACCTAGCGGGAGGAGGAGGGACACAGATACGCAGTATTTT.

The chain joins TRBV11-1 to TRBJ2-7; D is unresolved. The V and J ends lost 3 bases and 3 bases respectively, with 12 bases between them. The CDR3 contains 14 residues. CDR1 and CDR2 from the germline V gene are SGHAT and FQDESV (reference sequence). In DNA form, the CDR3 reads TGTGCCAGCAGCTTTAGCCCCAAGATCTACGAGCAGTACTTC. This codes for CASSFSPKIYEQYF.

This sequence joins TRBV7-2 and TRBJ1-1; D might be TRBD1 (5 bases). Germline loops: CDR1 SGHTA, CDR2 FQGNSA. The CDR3 sequence is 13 residues long. The V end lost 5 bases, the J end lost 2 bases, and 9 bases lay between the germline ends. Here the CDR3 reads CASSRDGNTEAFF. Here the CDR3 DNA reads TGTGCCAGCAGCCGGGACGGAAACACTGAAGCTTTCTTT.

V is TRBV18 and J is TRBJ2-2; 11 nucleotides match TRBD1. V gave up 2 bases and J gave up 4 bases; unmatched junction bases: 0. The germline V gene has CDR1 KGHSH and CDR2 LQKENI. The CDR3 has 15 amino acids. The CDR3 nucleotides are TGTGCCAGCTCACCAGGGACAGGGGGCACCGGGGAGCTGTTTTTT. This codes for CASSPGTGGTGELFF.